This TCR beta chain was profiled in a study of blood T cells in healthy people across ages. Combining a sample-barcoded 5' primer with a J-beta primer mix, a second PCR ran for roughly 7 to 11 cycles. TCRdb ran MiXCR on the 5' RACE reads and lists one entry per CDR3 protein. The table lists about 800,000 distinct CDR3 sequences, around half of them singletons, with roughly 20% in the top ten. The CDR3 length is 16 residues. The V end lost 2 bases, the J end lost 0 bases, and 11 bases lay between the germline ends. CDR1 and CDR2 from the germline V gene are MNHNY and SVGAGI (reference sequence). The V and J genes are TRBV6-6 and TRBJ2-4, with D perhaps TRBD1 (5 bases). Sequences were obtained from blood. The receptor was isolated from a man aged 80 or over in good health. This CDR3 reads CASSYLTDLAKNIQYF. CDR3 nucleotide sequence: TGTGCCAGCAGTTACCTGACAGATCTAGCCAAAAACATTCAGTACTTC.